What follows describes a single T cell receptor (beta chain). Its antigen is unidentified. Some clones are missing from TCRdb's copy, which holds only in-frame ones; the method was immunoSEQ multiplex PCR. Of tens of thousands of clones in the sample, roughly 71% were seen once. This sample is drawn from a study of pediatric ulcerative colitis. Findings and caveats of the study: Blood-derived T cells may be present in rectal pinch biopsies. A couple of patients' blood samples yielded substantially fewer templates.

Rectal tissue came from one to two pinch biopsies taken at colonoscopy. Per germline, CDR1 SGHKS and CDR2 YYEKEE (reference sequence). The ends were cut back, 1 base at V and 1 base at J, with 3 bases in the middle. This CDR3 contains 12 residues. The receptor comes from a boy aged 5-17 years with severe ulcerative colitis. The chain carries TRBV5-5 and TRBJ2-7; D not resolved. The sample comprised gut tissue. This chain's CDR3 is CASSLTSYEQYF. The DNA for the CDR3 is TGTGCCAGCAGCTTGACATCCTACGAGCAGTACTTC. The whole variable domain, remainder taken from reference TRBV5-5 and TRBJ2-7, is DAGVTQSPTHLIKTRGQQVTLRCSPISGHKSVSWYQQVLGQGPQFIFQYYEKEERGRGNFPDRFSARQFPNYSSELNVNALLLGDSALYLCASSLTSYEQYFGPGTRLTVT.